This TCR beta chain was identified in a study of naive and memory T cell subsets. Study-wide results and limits: Between naive and memory subsets, TCR abundance power law exponents differed. RNA-based TCR counts may shift with T cell activation and differentiation. Possibly reflecting memory cells re-expressing CD45RA, a few larger clonotypes occurred in naive repertoires, especially CD8.

CD4 T cells were positively selected, then CD8 T cells from the CD4-negative fraction. Four subsets defined by CD45RA and CD27 were sorted after CD3, CD4, CD8 and live/dead staining. About this clonotype: What it binds is unknown.

This CDR3 region has 14 residues. Germline V lookup: CDR1 MNHEY, CDR2 SVGAGI. The ends were cut back, 4 bases at V and 1 base at J, with 10 bases in the middle. Two oligonucleotides, mixed equimolar, formed the beta constant-region primer covering TRBC1 and TRBC2. The ligated cDNA underwent four PCR rounds using SP2 and nested alpha and beta constant-region primers. TCRdb re-called the UMI-ligation and nested PCR reads through MiXCR, storing one row per CDR3 protein. This sample has roughly 140,000 distinct CDR3 sequences, with approximately 20% found just once. Sequencing was carried out using naive CD8+ T cells from blood. The chain employs TRBV6-5 and TRBJ1-2; D gene ambiguous. This sequence was found in a human donor in good health. Here the CDR3 DNA reads TGTGCCAGCAGTTTCACGACAAGTAACTATGGCTACACCTTC. It translates to CASSFTTSNYGYTF.